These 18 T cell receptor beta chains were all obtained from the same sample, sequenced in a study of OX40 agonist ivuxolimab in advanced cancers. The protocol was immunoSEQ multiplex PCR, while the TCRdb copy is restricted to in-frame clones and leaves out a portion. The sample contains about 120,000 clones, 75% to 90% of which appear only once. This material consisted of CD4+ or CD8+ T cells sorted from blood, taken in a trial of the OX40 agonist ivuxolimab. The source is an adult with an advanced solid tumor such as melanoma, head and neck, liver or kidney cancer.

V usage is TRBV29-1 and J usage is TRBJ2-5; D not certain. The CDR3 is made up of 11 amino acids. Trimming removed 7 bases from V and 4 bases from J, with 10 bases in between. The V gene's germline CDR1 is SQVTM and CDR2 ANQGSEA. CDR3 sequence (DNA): TGCAGCGCTGACTCTGGAGAGACCCAGTACTTC. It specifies CSADSGETQYF.

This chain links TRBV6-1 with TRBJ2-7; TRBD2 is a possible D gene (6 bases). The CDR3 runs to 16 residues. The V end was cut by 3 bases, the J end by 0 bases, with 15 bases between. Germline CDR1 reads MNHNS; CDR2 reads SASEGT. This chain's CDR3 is CASSDPLGGSSYEQYF. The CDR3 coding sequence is TGTGCCAGCAGTGATCCCCTCGGGGGAAGCTCCTACGAGCAGTACTTC.

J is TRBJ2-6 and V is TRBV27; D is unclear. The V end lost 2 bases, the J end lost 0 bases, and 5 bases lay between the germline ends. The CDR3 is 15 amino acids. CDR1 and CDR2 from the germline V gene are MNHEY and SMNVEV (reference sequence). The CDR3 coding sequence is TGTGCCAGCAGTTTAAGTGGCTCTGGGGCCAACGTCCTGACTTTC. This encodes CASSLSGSGANVLTF.

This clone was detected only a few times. The CDR3 here is CASRPTGNSPLHF. The CDR3 bases are TGTGCCAGCAGGCCCACAGGGAATTCACCCCTCCACTTT. V is TRBV6-5 and J is TRBJ1-6; D is possibly TRBD1 (6 bases). With 6 bases removed from V and 7 bases from J, the gap between germline ends came to 10 bases. The length of the CDR3 is 13 residues. Germline V lookup: CDR1 MNHEY, CDR2 SVGAGI.

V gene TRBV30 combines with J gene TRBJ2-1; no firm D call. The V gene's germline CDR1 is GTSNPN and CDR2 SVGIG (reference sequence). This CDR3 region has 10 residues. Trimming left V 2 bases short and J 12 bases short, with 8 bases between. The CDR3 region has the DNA TGTGCCTGGAGTAGGTCAGGGCAGTTCTTC. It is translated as CAWSRSGQFF.

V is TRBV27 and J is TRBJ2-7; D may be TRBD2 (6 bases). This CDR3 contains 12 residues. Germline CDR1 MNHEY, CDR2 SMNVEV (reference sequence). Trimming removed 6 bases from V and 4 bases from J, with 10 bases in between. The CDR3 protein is CASRGGAYEQYF. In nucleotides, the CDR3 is TGTGCCAGCAGGGGGGGAGCGTACGAGCAGTACTTC.

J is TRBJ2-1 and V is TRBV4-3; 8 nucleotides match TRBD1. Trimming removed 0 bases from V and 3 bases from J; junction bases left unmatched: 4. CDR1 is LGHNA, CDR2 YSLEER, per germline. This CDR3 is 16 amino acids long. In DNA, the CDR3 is TGCGCCAGCAGCCAAGAAGGGGACAGGAACTACAATGAGCAGTTCTTC. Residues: CASSQEGDRNYNEQFF.

The CDR3 loop is CASSHHQGVSNTEAFF. CDR3 bases: TGCGCCAGCAGCCATCACCAGGGGGTCTCGAACACTGAAGCTTTCTTT. The J gene is TRBJ1-1, the V gene TRBV4-1, with 7 bases matching TRBD1. Germline V gene lookup returns CDR1 MGHRA and CDR2 YSYEKL. The junction had 8 bases not matched to a gene; V was cut back by 3 bases and J by 1 base. CDR3 length equals 16 residues.

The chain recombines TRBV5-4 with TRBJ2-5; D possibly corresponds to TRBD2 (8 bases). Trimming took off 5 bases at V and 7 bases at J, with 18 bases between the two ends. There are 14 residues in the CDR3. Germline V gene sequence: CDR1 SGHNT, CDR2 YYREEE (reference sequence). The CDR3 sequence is CASSSTSAGGTQYF. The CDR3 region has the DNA TGTGCCAGCAGTTCGACTAGCGCAGGGGGGACCCAGTACTTC.

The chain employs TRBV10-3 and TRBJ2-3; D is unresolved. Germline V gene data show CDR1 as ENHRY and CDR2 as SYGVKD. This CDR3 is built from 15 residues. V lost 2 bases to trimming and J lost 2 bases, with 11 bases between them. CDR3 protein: CAISERDLFTDTQYF. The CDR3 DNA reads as TGTGCCATCAGTGAGAGGGATCTGTTCACAGATACGCAGTATTTT.

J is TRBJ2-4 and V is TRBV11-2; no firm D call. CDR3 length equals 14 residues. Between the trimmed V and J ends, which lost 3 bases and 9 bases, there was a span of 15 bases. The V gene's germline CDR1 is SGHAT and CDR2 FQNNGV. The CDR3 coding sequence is TGTGCCAGCAGCTTGGGTCGGAGTGGTTTCATTCAGTACTTC. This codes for CASSLGRSGFIQYF.

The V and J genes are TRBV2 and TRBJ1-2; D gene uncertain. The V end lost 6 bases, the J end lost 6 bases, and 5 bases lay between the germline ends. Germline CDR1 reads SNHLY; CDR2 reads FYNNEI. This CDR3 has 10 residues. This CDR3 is CASRGDGYTF. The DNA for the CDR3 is TGTGCCAGCAGGGGCGATGGCTACACCTTC. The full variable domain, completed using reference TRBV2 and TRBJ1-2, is EPEVTQTPSHQVTQMGQEVILRCVPISNHLYFYWYRQILGQKVEFLVSFYNNEISEKSEIFDDQFSVERPDGSNFTLKIRSTKLEDSAMYFCASRGDGYTFGSGTRLTVV.

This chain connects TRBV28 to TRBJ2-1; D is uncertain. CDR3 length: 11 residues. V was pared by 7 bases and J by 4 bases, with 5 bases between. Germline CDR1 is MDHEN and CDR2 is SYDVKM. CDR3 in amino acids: CASTLYNEQFF. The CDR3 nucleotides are TGTGCCAGCACTCTGTACAATGAGCAGTTCTTC.

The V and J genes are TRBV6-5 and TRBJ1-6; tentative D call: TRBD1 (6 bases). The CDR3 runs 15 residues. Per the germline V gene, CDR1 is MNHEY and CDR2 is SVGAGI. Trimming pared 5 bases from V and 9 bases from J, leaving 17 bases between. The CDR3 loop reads CASSLEGQGSSPLHF. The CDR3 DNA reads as TGTGCCAGCAGTCTAGAGGGGCAGGGGAGTTCACCCCTCCACTTT.

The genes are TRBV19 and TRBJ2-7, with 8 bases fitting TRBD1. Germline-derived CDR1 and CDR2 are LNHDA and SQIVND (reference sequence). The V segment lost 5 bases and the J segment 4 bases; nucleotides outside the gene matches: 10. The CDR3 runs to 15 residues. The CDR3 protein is CASSPKATGVYEQYF. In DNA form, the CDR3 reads TGTGCCAGTAGTCCCAAGGCGACAGGGGTGTACGAGCAGTACTTC.

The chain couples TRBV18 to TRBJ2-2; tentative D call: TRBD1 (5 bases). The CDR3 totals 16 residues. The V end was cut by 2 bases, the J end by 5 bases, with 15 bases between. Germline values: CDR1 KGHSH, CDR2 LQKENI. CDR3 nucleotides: TGTGCCAGCTCACCATCTAATGGGGCGCGGACCGGGGAGCTGTTTTTT. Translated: CASSPSNGARTGELFF. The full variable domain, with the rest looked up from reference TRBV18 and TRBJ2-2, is NAGVMQNPRHLVRRRGQEARLRCSPMKGHSHVYWYRQLPEEGLKFMVYLQKENIIDESGMPKERFSAEFPKEGPSILRIQQVVRGDSAAYFCASSPSNGARTGELFFGEGSRLTVL.

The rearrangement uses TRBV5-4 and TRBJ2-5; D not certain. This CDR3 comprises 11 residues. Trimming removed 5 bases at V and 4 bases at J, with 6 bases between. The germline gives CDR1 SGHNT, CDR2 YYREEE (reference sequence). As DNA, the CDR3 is TGTGCCAGCAGTAAGGGAGAGACCCAGTACTTC. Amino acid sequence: CASSKGETQYF.

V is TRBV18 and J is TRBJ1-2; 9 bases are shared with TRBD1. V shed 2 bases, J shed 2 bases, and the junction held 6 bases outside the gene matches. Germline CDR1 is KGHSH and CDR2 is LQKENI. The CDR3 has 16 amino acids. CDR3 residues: CASSPMDRGFNYGYTF. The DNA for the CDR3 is TGTGCCAGCTCACCAATGGACAGGGGATTCAACTATGGCTACACCTTC.